Sequencing of this TCR beta chain was carried out in a study of T cells in tumors after PD-1 blockade. Profiled with immunoSEQ multiplex PCR; TCRdb holds only in-frame clones, not every one. The sample yields around 45,000 clones, 65% to 85% seen once. Germline values: CDR1 SQVTM, CDR2 ANQGSEA. V lost 6 bases to trimming and J lost 5 bases; unmatched junction nucleotides: 7. The CDR3 totals 13 residues. The receptor was isolated from a human donor with advanced basal cell or squamous cell carcinoma (not recorded which). The source was PBMCs, collected before anti-PD-1 therapy. J is TRBJ1-2 and V is TRBV29-1; 9 bases line up with TRBD1. CDR3 region: CSVGTGRGYGYTF. CDR3 in DNA: TGCAGCGTGGGGACAGGGCGAGGGTATGGCTACACCTTC.